This is a list of T cell receptor beta chains from one sample in a study of tumor-infiltrating lymphocytes in primary liver carcinoma. One entry per CDR3 protein, called by TCRdb with MiXCR from the multiplex PCR reads. Here the sample spans about 320,000 distinct CDR3 sequences, 45% to 70% being singletons. Sequencing was done on a sample of peripheral blood. Source of these receptors: a woman aged 25 to 39 with primary liver carcinoma and hepatitis B virus infection. CDR3s include the opening cysteine and the closing phenylalanine or tryptophan. The order of the fields is CDR3 protein, CDR3 DNA, J gene, V gene, clone size, D gene. A D gene is named only where the DNA matches it firmly. Clone size is given for some rows only: seen once, a few or many times, or a class if the clone is expanded.

CDR3 protein: CASSSTVHGNSPLHF; CDR3 DNA: TGTGCCAGCAGCTCGACGGTACACGGAAATTCACCCCTCCACTTT; J gene: TRBJ1-6; V gene: TRBV5-4; clone size: few; D gene: -
CDR3 protein: CASSSGGENNEQFF; CDR3 DNA: TGTGCCAGCAGCTCGGGTGGCGAAAACAATGAGCAGTTCTTC; J gene: TRBJ2-1; V gene: TRBV13; clone size: -; D gene: -
CDR3 protein: CASSVFMDYEQYF; CDR3 DNA: TGTGCCAGCTCCGTCTTCATGGACTACGAGCAGTACTTC; J gene: TRBJ2-7; V gene: TRBV11-2; clone size: -; D gene: -
CDR3 protein: CASSQAPGTCWPLTEAFF; CDR3 DNA: TGCGCCAGCAGCCAAGCCCCCGGGACATGCTGGCCCCTGACTGAAGCTTTCTTT; J gene: TRBJ1-1; V gene: TRBV4-1; clone size: -; D gene: -
CDR3 protein: CSVELAGYYNEQFF; CDR3 DNA: TGCAGCGTCGAACTAGCGGGATATTACAATGAGCAGTTCTTC; J gene: TRBJ2-1; V gene: TRBV29-1; clone size: many; D gene: TRBD2
CDR3 protein: CSVNLGGDLNSPLHF; CDR3 DNA: TGCAGTGTTAACCTCGGAGGGGACCTTAATTCACCCCTCCACTTT; J gene: TRBJ1-6; V gene: TRBV20-1; clone size: -; D gene: -
CDR3 protein: CASSGYRGGTGELFF; CDR3 DNA: TGTGCCAGCAGTGGATACAGGGGTGGGACCGGGGAGCTGTTTTTT; J gene: TRBJ2-2; V gene: TRBV28; clone size: few; D gene: TRBD1
CDR3 protein: CATSAPGQKETQYF; CDR3 DNA: TGTGCCACCAGTGCCCCGGGACAGAAAGAGACCCAGTACTTC; J gene: TRBJ2-5; V gene: TRBV24-1; clone size: -; D gene: TRBD1
CDR3 protein: CDWSTGRSGNTIYF; CDR3 DNA: TGTGACTGGAGCACAGGGAGGTCTGGAAACACCATATATTTT; J gene: TRBJ1-3; V gene: TRBV30; clone size: -; D gene: -
CDR3 protein: CAGSLPGGLEKETQYF; CDR3 DNA: TGTGCCGGCAGCTTGCCGGGGGGTCTAGAGAAAGAGACCCAGTACTTC; J gene: TRBJ2-5; V gene: TRBV13; clone size: -; D gene: TRBD2
CDR3 protein: CASSPQLGNIETQYF; CDR3 DNA: TGTGCCAGCAGCCCACAGTTGGGGAATATTGAGACCCAGTACTTC; J gene: TRBJ2-5; V gene: TRBV11-2; clone size: many; D gene: -
CDR3 protein: CLSSFGTRSSYEQYF; CDR3 DNA: TGTCTCAGCAGCTTCGGGACAAGGAGCTCCTACGAGCAGTACTTC; J gene: TRBJ2-7; V gene: TRBV11-2; clone size: -; D gene: -
CDR3 protein: CASRLERRAYNEQFF; CDR3 DNA: TGTGCCAGCAGGTTAGAGAGAAGGGCCTACAATGAGCAGTTCTTC; J gene: TRBJ2-1; V gene: TRBV11-2; clone size: -; D gene: -
CDR3 protein: CASKLGQTQYF; CDR3 DNA: TGTGCCAGCAAGTTGGGGCAGACCCAGTACTTC; J gene: TRBJ2-5; V gene: TRBV6-1; clone size: many; D gene: -
CDR3 protein: CASSSGQTFTNEKLFF; CDR3 DNA: TGTGCCAGCAGCTCGGGACAGACCTTCACTAATGAAAAACTGTTTTTT; J gene: TRBJ1-4; V gene: TRBV12-3/TRBV12-4; clone size: -; D gene: TRBD1
CDR3 protein: CASSPAGQGYNEQFF; CDR3 DNA: TGTGCCAGCAGCCCAGCGGGACAGGGCTACAATGAGCAATTCTTC; J gene: TRBJ2-1; V gene: TRBV5-6; clone size: -; D gene: TRBD1
CDR3 protein: CSVISGSGELFF; CDR3 DNA: TGCAGCGTTATTAGCGGGAGTGGGGAGCTGTTTTTT; J gene: TRBJ2-2; V gene: TRBV29-1; clone size: many; D gene: TRBD2
CDR3 protein: CASSPYRNATNEKLFF; CDR3 DNA: TGTGCCAGCAGCCCTTACAGGAATGCAACTAATGAAAAACTGTTTTTT; J gene: TRBJ1-4; V gene: TRBV12-3/TRBV12-4; clone size: once; D gene: -
CDR3 protein: CATATGTAGTEAFF; CDR3 DNA: TGTGCCACTGCGACCGGGACGGCTGGCACTGAAGCTTTCTTT; J gene: TRBJ1-1; V gene: TRBV10-3; clone size: -; D gene: -
CDR3 protein: CAWSDRGVYEQYF; CDR3 DNA: TGTGCCTGGAGTGACAGGGGGGTCTACGAGCAGTACTTC; J gene: TRBJ2-7; V gene: TRBV30; clone size: few; D gene: TRBD1
CDR3 protein: CASSTTLSSYEQYF; CDR3 DNA: TGTGCCAGCAGCACCACCCTTAGCTCCTACGAGCAGTACTTC; J gene: TRBJ2-7; V gene: TRBV11-2; clone size: many; D gene: -
CDR3 protein: CASSFAGRGSGELFF; CDR3 DNA: TGTGCCAGCAGCTTTGCGGGACGGGGTTCCGGGGAGCTGTTTTTT; J gene: TRBJ2-2; V gene: TRBV7-9; clone size: -; D gene: -
CDR3 protein: CASSSWTSGSYEQYF; CDR3 DNA: TGTGCCAGCAGCTCCTGGACTAGCGGGAGCTACGAGCAGTACTTC; J gene: TRBJ2-7; V gene: TRBV7-8; clone size: -; D gene: TRBD2
CDR3 protein: CASGLGPFSGRAWSAGELFF; CDR3 DNA: TGTGCTAGTGGCCTAGGGCCCTTTAGCGGGAGGGCTTGGAGTGCCGGGGAGCTGTTTTTT; J gene: TRBJ2-2; V gene: TRBV12-5; clone size: -; D gene: TRBD2
CDR3 protein: CASSLLDRDTGELFF; CDR3 DNA: TGTGCCAGCAGCCTACTAGACAGAGACACCGGGGAGCTGTTTTTT; J gene: TRBJ2-2; V gene: TRBV7-8; clone size: -; D gene: -
CDR3 protein: CASSLSATNEQFF; CDR3 DNA: TGTGCTAGCAGTTTATCGGCTACGAATGAGCAGTTCTTC; J gene: TRBJ2-1; V gene: TRBV11-2; clone size: once; D gene: -
CDR3 protein: CASSPWGQGINQPQHF; CDR3 DNA: TGTGCCAGCAGCCCATGGGGGCAGGGGATTAATCAGCCCCAGCATTTT; J gene: TRBJ1-5; V gene: TRBV28; clone size: once; D gene: -
CDR3 protein: CASSLLNTDTQYF; CDR3 DNA: TGTGCCAGCAGTCTACTGAACACAGATACACAGTATTTT; J gene: TRBJ2-3; V gene: TRBV28; clone size: -; D gene: -
CDR3 protein: CASSLYGNTEAFF; CDR3 DNA: TGTGCCAGCAGCCTGTATGGGAACACTGAAGCTTTCTTT; J gene: TRBJ1-1; V gene: TRBV14; clone size: -; D gene: -
CDR3 protein: CASSLNRDFTYEQYF; CDR3 DNA: TGTGCCAGCAGCTTAAACCGGGACTTTACCTACGAGCAGTACTTC; J gene: TRBJ2-7; V gene: TRBV7-8; clone size: -; D gene: -
CDR3 protein: CASNQEVGRETQYF; CDR3 DNA: TGCGCTAGCAACCAAGAGGTGGGGCGGGAGACCCAGTACTTC; J gene: TRBJ2-5; V gene: TRBV4-3; clone size: -; D gene: -
CDR3 protein: CASSFSPDTIYF; CDR3 DNA: TGTGCCAGCAGCTTCTCCCCGGACACCATATATTTT; J gene: TRBJ1-3; V gene: TRBV7-9; clone size: few; D gene: -
CDR3 protein: CASSLRLGGKLFF; CDR3 DNA: TGTGCCAGCAGTTTACGTCTAGGTGGAAAACTGTTTTTT; J gene: TRBJ1-4; V gene: TRBV12-3/TRBV12-4; clone size: -; D gene: -
CDR3 protein: CASSYYRGTDTQCF; CDR3 DNA: TGTGCCAGCAGTTACTACCGGGGCACAGATACGCAGTGTTTT; J gene: TRBJ2-3; V gene: TRBV6-5; clone size: -; D gene: -
CDR3 protein: CASSYSGTAQETQYF; CDR3 DNA: TGTGCCAGCAGTTACTCCGGGACAGCACAAGAGACCCAGTACTTC; J gene: TRBJ2-5; V gene: TRBV6-5; clone size: -; D gene: TRBD1
CDR3 protein: CASSQGLADTDTQYF; CDR3 DNA: TGCGCCAGCAGCCAAGGACTAGCGGACACAGATACGCAGTATTTT; J gene: TRBJ2-3; V gene: TRBV4-3; clone size: many; D gene: TRBD2
CDR3 protein: CASGQTGNAGANVLTF; CDR3 DNA: TGCGCCAGCGGTCAAACAGGGAATGCTGGGGCCAACGTCCTGACTTTC; J gene: TRBJ2-6; V gene: TRBV4-3; clone size: once; D gene: -
CDR3 protein: CAGSFTSGSSYEQYF; CDR3 DNA: TGTGCCGGCAGCTTCACCAGCGGAAGCTCCTACGAGCAGTACTTC; J gene: TRBJ2-7; V gene: TRBV11-2; clone size: -; D gene: -
CDR3 protein: CASSQQGSTEAFF; CDR3 DNA: TGTGCCAGCAGTCAACAGGGGTCGACTGAAGCTTTCTTT; J gene: TRBJ1-1; V gene: TRBV6-5; clone size: -; D gene: TRBD1
CDR3 protein: CASSLKLAGGPNLYEQYF; CDR3 DNA: TGTGCCAGCAGTCTCAAACTAGCGGGAGGGCCTAATCTCTACGAGCAGTACTTC; J gene: TRBJ2-7; V gene: TRBV6-1; clone size: many; D gene: TRBD2
CDR3 protein: CASSGTASEQFF; CDR3 DNA: TGTGCCAGCAGTGGGACTGCGAGTGAGCAGTTCTTC; J gene: TRBJ2-1; V gene: TRBV2; clone size: once; D gene: -
CDR3 protein: CASSPRVSNYGYTF; CDR3 DNA: TGCGCCAGCAGCCCCAGAGTCTCTAACTATGGCTACACCTTC; J gene: TRBJ1-2; V gene: TRBV4-1; clone size: few; D gene: -
CDR3 protein: CASSSVAGGRRDTQYF; CDR3 DNA: TGTGCCAGCAGCTCAGTAGCGGGTGGGAGGAGAGATACGCAGTATTTT; J gene: TRBJ2-3; V gene: TRBV11-2; clone size: many; D gene: TRBD2